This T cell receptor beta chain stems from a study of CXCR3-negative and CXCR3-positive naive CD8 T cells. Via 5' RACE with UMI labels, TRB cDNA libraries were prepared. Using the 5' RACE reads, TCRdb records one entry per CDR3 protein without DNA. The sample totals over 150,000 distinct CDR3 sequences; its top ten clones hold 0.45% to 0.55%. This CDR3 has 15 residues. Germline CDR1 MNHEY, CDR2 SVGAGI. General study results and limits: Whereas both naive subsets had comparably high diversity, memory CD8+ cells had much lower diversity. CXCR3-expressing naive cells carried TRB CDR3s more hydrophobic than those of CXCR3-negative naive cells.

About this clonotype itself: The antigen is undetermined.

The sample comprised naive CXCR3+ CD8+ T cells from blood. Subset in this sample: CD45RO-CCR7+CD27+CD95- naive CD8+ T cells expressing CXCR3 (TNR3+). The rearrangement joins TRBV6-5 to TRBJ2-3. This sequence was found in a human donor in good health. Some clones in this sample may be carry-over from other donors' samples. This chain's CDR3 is CASSYTRVGTDTQYF.